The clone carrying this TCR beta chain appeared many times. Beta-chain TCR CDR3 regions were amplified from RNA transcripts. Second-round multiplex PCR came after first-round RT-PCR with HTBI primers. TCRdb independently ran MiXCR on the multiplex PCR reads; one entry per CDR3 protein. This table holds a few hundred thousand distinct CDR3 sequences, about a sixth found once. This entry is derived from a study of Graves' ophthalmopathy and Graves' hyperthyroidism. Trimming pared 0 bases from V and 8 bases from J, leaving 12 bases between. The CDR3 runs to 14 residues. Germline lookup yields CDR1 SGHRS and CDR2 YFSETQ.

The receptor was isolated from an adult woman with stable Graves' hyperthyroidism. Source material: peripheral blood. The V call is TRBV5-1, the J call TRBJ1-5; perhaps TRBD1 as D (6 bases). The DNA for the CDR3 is TGCGCCAGCAGCTTGGCTGGGGGCTCGGAGCCCCAGCATTTT. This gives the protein CASSLAGGSEPQHF.